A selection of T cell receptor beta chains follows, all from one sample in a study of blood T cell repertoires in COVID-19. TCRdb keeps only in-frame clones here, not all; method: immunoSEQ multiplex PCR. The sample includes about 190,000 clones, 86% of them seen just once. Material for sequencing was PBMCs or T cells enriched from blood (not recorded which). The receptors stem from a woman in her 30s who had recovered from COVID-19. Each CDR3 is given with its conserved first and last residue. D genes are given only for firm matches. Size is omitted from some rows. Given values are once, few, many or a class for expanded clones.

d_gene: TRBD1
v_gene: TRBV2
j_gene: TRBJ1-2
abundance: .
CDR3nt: TGTGCCAGCGGGGGACAGGGGTCCTATGGCTACACCTTC
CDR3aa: CASGGQGSYGYTF

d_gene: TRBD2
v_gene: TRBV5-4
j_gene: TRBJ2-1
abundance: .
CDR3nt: TGTGCCAGCAGCCTAGTAGGGAGCGGGAGTCCCAATGAGCAGTTCTTC
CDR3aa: CASSLVGSGSPNEQFF

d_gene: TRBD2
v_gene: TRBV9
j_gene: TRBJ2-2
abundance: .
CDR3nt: TGTGCCAGCAGTTTAACTAGCGACATCACCGGGGAGCTGTTTTTT
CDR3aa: CASSLTSDITGELFF

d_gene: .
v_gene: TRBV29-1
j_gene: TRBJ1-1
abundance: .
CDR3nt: TGCAGCGTTCCCCTCTTGACAGATAACACTGAAGCTTTCTTT
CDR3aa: CSVPLLTDNTEAFF

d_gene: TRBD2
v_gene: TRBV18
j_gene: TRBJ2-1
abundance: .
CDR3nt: TGTGCCAGCTCACCCGCTACTAGCGGGAGCTACAATGAGCAGTTCTTC
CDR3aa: CASSPATSGSYNEQFF

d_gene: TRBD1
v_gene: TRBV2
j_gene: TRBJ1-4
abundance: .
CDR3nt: TGTGCCAGCAATAGGGACAGAAGTGAAAAACTGTTTTTT
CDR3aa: CASNRDRSEKLFF

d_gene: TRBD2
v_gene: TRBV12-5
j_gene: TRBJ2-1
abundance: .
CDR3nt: TGTGCTAGTGGTTGGGGGACTAGCGGGTACAATGAGCAGTTCTTC
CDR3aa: CASGWGTSGYNEQFF

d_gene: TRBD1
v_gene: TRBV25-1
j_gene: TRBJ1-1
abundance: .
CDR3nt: TGTGCCAGTAGCCCGGGACAGGCCGTTAGGGGGACTGAAGCTTTCTTT
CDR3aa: CASSPGQAVRGTEAFF

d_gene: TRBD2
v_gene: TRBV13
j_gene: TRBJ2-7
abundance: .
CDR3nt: TGTGCCAGCAGCTTAGATGGGAGGGCCCACTACGAGCAGTACTTC
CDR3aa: CASSLDGRAHYEQYF

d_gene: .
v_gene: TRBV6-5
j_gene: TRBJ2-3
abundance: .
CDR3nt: TGTGCCAGCAGCACCTACCCGGGGAAGACGCAGTATTTT
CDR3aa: CASSTYPGKTQYF

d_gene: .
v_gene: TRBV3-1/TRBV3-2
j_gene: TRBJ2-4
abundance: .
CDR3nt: TGTGCCAGCAGCCAAGAAACCCAGGGAAGAGCCAAAAACATTCAGTACTTC
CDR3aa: CASSQETQGRAKNIQYF

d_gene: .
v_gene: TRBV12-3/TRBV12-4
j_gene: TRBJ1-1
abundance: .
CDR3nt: TGTGCCAGCAGCTCAGGATCCAGCGAAGCTTTCTTT
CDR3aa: CASSSGSSEAFF

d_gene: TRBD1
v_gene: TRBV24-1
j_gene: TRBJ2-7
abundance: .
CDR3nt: TGTGCCACCGGACAGGGTTACGAGCAGTACTTC
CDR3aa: CATGQGYEQYF

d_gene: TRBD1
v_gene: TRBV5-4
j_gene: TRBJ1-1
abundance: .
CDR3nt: TGTGCCAGCAGCCAGGGACAGATGAACACTGAAGCTTTCTTT
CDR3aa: CASSQGQMNTEAFF

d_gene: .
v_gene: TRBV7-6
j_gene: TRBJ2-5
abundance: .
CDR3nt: TGTGCCAGCAGCTTATTCATGCGGGACGGACAAGAGACCCAGTACTTC
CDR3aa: CASSLFMRDGQETQYF

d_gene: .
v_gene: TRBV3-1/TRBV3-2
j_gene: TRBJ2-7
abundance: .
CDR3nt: TGTGCCAGCAGCCAAGATCTTAGCCGCACCTACGAGCAGTACTTC
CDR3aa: CASSQDLSRTYEQYF

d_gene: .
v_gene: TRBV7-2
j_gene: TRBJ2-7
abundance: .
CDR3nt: TGTGCCAGCAGTGCGTTTCAAAGCTACGAGCAGTACTTC
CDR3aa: CASSAFQSYEQYF

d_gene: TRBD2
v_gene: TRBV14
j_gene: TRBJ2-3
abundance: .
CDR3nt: TGTGCCAGCAGCCGCTGGTTTAGCGGGAGGCTGACAGATACGCAGTATTTT
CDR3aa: CASSRWFSGRLTDTQYF

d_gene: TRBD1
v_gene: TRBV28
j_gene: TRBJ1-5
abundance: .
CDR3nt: TGTGCCAGCAGTTTCGGATATCAGAGGGGGCTTAATCAGCCCCAGCATTTT
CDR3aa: CASSFGYQRGLNQPQHF

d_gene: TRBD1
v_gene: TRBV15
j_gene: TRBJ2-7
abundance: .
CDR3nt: TGTGCCACCAGCAGAGAACAGGGGGCGCCGGACGAGCAGTACTTC
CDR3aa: CATSREQGAPDEQYF

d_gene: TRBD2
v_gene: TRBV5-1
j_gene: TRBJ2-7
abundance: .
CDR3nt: TGCGCCAGCAGCCTGCTTAGCGGGAGTAACTACGAGCAGTACTTC
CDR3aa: CASSLLSGSNYEQYF

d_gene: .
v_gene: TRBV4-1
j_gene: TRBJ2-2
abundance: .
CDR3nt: TGCGCCAGCAGCCAAGCGATAACTAGGGAAGGCGCCGGGGAGCTGTTTTTT
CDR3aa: CASSQAITREGAGELFF

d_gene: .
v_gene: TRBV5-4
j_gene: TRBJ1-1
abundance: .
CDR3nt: TGTGCCAGCAGCTTGGGTCGGACACCGAACACTGAAGCTTTCTTT
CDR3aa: CASSLGRTPNTEAFF

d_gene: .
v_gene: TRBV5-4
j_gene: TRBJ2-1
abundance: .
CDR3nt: TGTGCCAGCAGCTTGGACAGCTCCTACAATGAGCAGTTCTTC
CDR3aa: CASSLDSSYNEQFF

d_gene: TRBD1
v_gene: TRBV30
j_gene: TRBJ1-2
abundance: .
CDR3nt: TGTGCCTGGAGTGCAGGGGGCAACTATGGCTACACCTTC
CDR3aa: CAWSAGGNYGYTF

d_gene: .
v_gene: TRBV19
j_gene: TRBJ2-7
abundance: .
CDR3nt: TGTGCCAGTAGCCCGATAAGGGGGTACGGCGAACTCTACGAGCAGTACTTC
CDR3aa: CASSPIRGYGELYEQYF

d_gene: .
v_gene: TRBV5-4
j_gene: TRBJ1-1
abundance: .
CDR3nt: TGTGCCAGCAGCTTCTCGGGATCTGAAGCTTTCTTT
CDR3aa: CASSFSGSEAFF

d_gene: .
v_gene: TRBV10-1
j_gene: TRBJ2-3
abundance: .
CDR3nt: TGCGCCAGCAGTGTTGATCTGGAGGAGGATACGCAGTATTTT
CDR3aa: CASSVDLEEDTQYF

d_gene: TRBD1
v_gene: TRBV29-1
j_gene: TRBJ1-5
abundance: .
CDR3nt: TGCAGCGTTGCGGGACAGGGGATTGGGGGCAATCAGCCCCAGCATTTT
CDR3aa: CSVAGQGIGGNQPQHF

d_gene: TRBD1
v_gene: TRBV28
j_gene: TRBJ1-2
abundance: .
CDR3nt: TGTGCCAGCACCCGCCGGACAGGGGGCTATCCCTATGGCTACACCTTC
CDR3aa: CASTRRTGGYPYGYTF

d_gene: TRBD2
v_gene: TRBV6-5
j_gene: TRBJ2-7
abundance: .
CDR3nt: TGTGCCAGCAGCGGGAGGGCTAGCGGCAACTTC
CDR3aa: CASSGRASGNF

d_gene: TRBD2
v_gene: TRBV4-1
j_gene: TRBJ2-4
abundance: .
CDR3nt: TGCGCCAGCAGCGTCGGGACTAGCGGAAACCTAGCCAAAAACATTCAGTACTTC
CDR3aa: CASSVGTSGNLAKNIQYF

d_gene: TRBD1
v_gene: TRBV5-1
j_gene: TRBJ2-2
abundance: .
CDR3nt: TGCGCCAGCTCCCTAAGGGCCGGGACAGGGGACCTCGTGGGGGAGCTGTTTTTT
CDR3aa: CASSLRAGTGDLVGELFF

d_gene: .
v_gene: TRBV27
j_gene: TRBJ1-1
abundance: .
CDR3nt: TGTGCCAGCAGTTTCGGGGGGCACACTGAAGCTTTCTTT
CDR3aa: CASSFGGHTEAFF

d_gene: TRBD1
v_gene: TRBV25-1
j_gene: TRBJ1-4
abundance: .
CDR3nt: TGTGCCAGCAGTGATTCCCCGGGACAGGGGGTCGAAAAACTGTTTTTT
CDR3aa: CASSDSPGQGVEKLFF

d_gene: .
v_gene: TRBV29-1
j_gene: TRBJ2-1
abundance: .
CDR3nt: TGCAGCGTTCAGGGGGGCGCCTACAATGAGCAGTTCTTC
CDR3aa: CSVQGGAYNEQFF

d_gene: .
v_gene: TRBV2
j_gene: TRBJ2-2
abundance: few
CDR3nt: TGTGCCAGCAGTGAGCCGGACAGAACGAACACCGGGGAGCTGTTTTTT
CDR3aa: CASSEPDRTNTGELFF

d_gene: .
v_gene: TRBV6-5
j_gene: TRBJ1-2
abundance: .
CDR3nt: TGTGCCAGCAGTCAGACAGATAACTATGGCTACACCTTC
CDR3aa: CASSQTDNYGYTF

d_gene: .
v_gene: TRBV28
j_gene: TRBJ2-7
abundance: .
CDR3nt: TGTGCCAGCAGCACCGAAGGGGTGGCTTACGAGCAGTACTTC
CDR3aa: CASSTEGVAYEQYF

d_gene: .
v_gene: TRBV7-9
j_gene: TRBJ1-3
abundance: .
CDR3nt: TGTGCCAGCAGCCGCGGGGACGGCGGCTCTGGAAACACCATATATTTT
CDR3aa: CASSRGDGGSGNTIYF

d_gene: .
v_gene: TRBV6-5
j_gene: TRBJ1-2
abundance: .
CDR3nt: TGTGCCAGCAGTTACTCGAAGGCCGGGAATGGCTACACCTTC
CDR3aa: CASSYSKAGNGYTF

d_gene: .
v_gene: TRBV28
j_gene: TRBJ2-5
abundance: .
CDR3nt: TGTGCCAGCAGCCTACCTACAAGAGCGTACCAAGAGACCCAGTACTTC
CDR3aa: CASSLPTRAYQETQYF

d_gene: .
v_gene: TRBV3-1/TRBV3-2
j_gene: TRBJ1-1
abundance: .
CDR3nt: TGTGCCAGCAGCCAAGATAGGCCAACGGGGATCACTGAAGCTTTCTTT
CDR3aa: CASSQDRPTGITEAFF

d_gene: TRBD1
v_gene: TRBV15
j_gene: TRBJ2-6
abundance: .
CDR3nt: TGTGCCACCAGCAGAGTGACGGGACAGGAAAGCTCTGGGGCCAACGTCCTGACTTTC
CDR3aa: CATSRVTGQESSGANVLTF

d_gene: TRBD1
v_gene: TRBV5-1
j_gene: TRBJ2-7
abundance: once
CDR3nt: TGCGCCAGCAGCTTAGGGGACAGCCTCTCCTACGAGCAGTACTTC
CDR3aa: CASSLGDSLSYEQYF